This TCR beta chain was documented in a study of patients and donors after allogeneic stem cell transplantation. Germline CDR1 and CDR2: SGDLS and YYNGEE. The germline V and J ends were trimmed by 4 bases and 5 bases, with 10 bases remaining between them. CDR3 length: 14 amino acids. TCRdb called the RT-PCR reads again in MiXCR, with one record for every CDR3 protein. The table lists over 400,000 distinct CDR3 sequences, 15% to 20% of them singletons. Only a few counts were recorded for this clonotype. What was sequenced was blood, either unsorted or a sorted T cell fraction (not recorded which). The rearrangement uses TRBV9 and TRBJ1-6, with D unresolved. This clonotype originated in a human donor who was either an allogeneic HSCT recipient or a stem cell or donor lymphocyte infusion donor (not recorded which). It is not recorded whose cells these are; they may come from a transplant donor. The CDR3 DNA sequence: TGTGCCAGCAGCAAATTAGACAATAATTCACCCCTCCACTTT. This translates into CASSKLDNNSPLHF.